The 10 T cell receptor beta chains reported below all come from one sample, sequenced in a study of blood T cells in healthy people across ages. Primers used in a second PCR of about 6 to 11 cycles were a sample-barcoded 5' primer and a J-beta primer mix. MiXCR, run by TCRdb on the 5' RACE reads, gives a single entry per CDR3 protein. The sample carries some 1.7 million distinct CDR3 sequences, 28% recorded once. Material for sequencing was blood. These receptors all come from a woman aged 25 to 39 in good health.

CDR3 in amino acids: CASSLQDRVGNEQYF. The DNA of the CDR3 is TGTGCCAGCAGCCTCCAGGACAGGGTAGGCAATGAGCAGTACTTC. V gene TRBV7-2 combines with J gene TRBJ2-5; TRBD1 aligns across 8 bases. With 5 bases clipped from V and 11 bases from J, the junction kept 16 bases outside the gene matches. Germline V CDR1 and CDR2: SGHTA, FQGNSA. The CDR3 has 15 residues.

The chain recombines TRBV7-2 with TRBJ1-6, with D maybe TRBD1 (5 bases). Germline V gene data show CDR1 as SGHTA and CDR2 as FQGNSA. V lost 6 bases to trimming and J lost 7 bases, with 19 bases between them. The CDR3 totals 16 residues. The CDR3 region is CASSSPGSSRNSPLHF. For the CDR3, the DNA is TGTGCCAGCAGTTCCCCAGGGTCGAGTAGGAATTCACCCCTCCACTTT.

V and J are TRBV12-3 or TRBV12-4 and TRBJ1-5; unclear D gene. The CDR3 extends over 14 amino acids. V dropped 7 bases and J dropped 3 bases, with 13 bases sitting between them. The DNA of the CDR3 is TGTGCCAGCAATTTGACGGGCGACAATCAGCCCCAGCATTTT. Translated: CASNLTGDNQPQHF.

As concerns this clonotype: Possible read error: a much larger clone is one base away. The V and J genes are TRBV29-1 and TRBJ1-2, with D tentatively TRBD1 (5 bases). The V gene lost 2 bases and the J gene lost 2 bases, with 18 bases spanning the gap. This CDR3 is built from 16 residues. Per the germline V gene, CDR1 is SQVTM and CDR2 is ANQGSEA. CDR3 in DNA: TGCAGCGTTGAAAGGTGGGGGGAACAAGCGAACTATGGCTACACCTTC. This gives the protein CSVERWGEQANYGYTF. The full variable domain, with the rest looked up from reference TRBV29-1 and TRBJ1-2, is SAVISQKPSRDICQRGTSLTIQCQVDSQVTMMFWYRQQPGQSLTLIATANQGSEATYESGFVIDKFPISRPNLTFSTLTVSNMSPEDSSIYLCSVERWGEQANYGYTFGSGTRLTVV.

The chain employs TRBV18 and TRBJ2-7, with D possibly TRBD2 on 7 matching bases. The CDR3 sequence is 14 residues long. Germline CDR1 and CDR2: KGHSH and LQKENI. V shed 6 bases and J shed 5 bases, with 17 bases lying between them. CDR3: CASSPEGGPNEQYF. CDR3 nucleotide sequence: TGTGCCAGCTCCCCCGAGGGGGGGCCTAACGAGCAGTACTTC. The variable domain in full, with the rest retrieved from reference TRBV18 and TRBJ2-7, is NAGVMQNPRHLVRRRGQEARLRCSPMKGHSHVYWYRQLPEEGLKFMVYLQKENIIDESGMPKERFSAEFPKEGPSILRIQQVVRGDSAAYFCASSPEGGPNEQYFGPGTRLTVT.

The CDR3 loop reads CASGGVGRSNTEAFF. The CDR3 nucleotides are TGCGCCAGCGGGGGGGTAGGCAGGTCGAACACTGAAGCTTTCTTT. The chain recombines TRBV5-1 with TRBJ1-1; tentative D call: TRBD1 (5 bases). CDR1 SGHRS and CDR2 YFSETQ come from the germline V gene. This CDR3 has 15 amino acids. Trimming removed 7 bases at V and 1 base at J, with 17 bases between.

The count of this clonotype is one. This chain connects TRBV9 to TRBJ1-1; D perhaps matches TRBD1 (5 bases). CDR3 length: 15 amino acids. Per the germline V gene, CDR1 is SGDLS and CDR2 is YYNGEE. V lost 9 bases to trimming and J lost 4 bases, with 22 bases between them. CDR3 loop: CAIPRCPGGGTEAFF. Written as DNA, the CDR3 is TGTGCCATCCCCCGTTGTCCGGGGGGGGGCACTGAAGCTTTCTTT. Together with reference TRBV9 and TRBJ1-1, the CDR3 gives the full variable domain: DSGVTQTPKHLITATGQRVTLRCSPRSGDLSVYWYQQSLDQGLQFLIQYYNGEERAKGNILERFSAQQFPDLHSELNLSSLELGDSALYFCAIPRCPGGGTEAFFGQGTRLTVV.

The chain couples TRBV10-2 to TRBJ2-3; possibly TRBD2 for D (5 bases). The CDR3 loop spans 13 amino acids. Trimming took 8 bases from V and 5 from J, leaving 14 bases between them. Germline lookup yields CDR1 WSHSY and CDR2 SAAADI. CDR3: CASRTSQGDTQYF. CDR3 bases: TGCGCCAGCCGTACTAGTCAAGGAGATACGCAGTATTTT.

This chain joins TRBV19 and TRBJ1-2, with a possible D match to TRBD1 (5 bases). The CDR3 is 12 amino acids. Germline CDR1 reads LNHDA; CDR2 reads SQIVND (reference sequence). V was trimmed by 1 base and J by 7 bases, leaving 7 bases between them. The chain's CDR3 is CASSIARGGYTF. The CDR3 DNA sequence: TGTGCCAGTAGTATAGCGAGGGGTGGCTACACCTTC.

This clonotype was observed at least ten times. This CDR3 reads CASSWTPTDTQYF. The CDR3 nucleotides are TGCGCCAGCAGTTGGACTCCCACAGATACGCAGTATTTT. The chain employs TRBV10-1 and TRBJ2-3; D perhaps matches TRBD2 (5 bases). Germline loops: CDR1 WNHNN, CDR2 SYGVQD (reference sequence). The CDR3 is made up of 13 amino acids. V shed 5 bases and J shed 2 bases, with 8 bases lying between them.